The rows below give T cell receptor beta chains drawn from one sample of a study of T cells in Graves' hyperthyroidism and ophthalmopathy. TCRdb re-analysed the multiplex PCR reads in MiXCR, keeping a single row per CDR3 protein. This sample carries hundreds of thousands of distinct CDR3 sequences, around 45% of them seen once, and the ten largest clones take 8.2%. Sequencing was carried out using peripheral blood or thyroid tissue (not recorded which). All receptors derive from a woman aged 18-29 years with Graves' hyperthyroidism. Both conserved end residues are part of each CDR3. A D gene is named only where the DNA matches it firmly. Only part of the rows carry a size: once, few, many, or a class if the clone is expanded.

j_call v_call clone_size d_call cdr3_nt cdr3_aa
TRBJ1-4 TRBV15 NA NA TGTGCCACCAAGTTCGGTGGGAGGGCGAACACCGGGGGGGCTAATGAAAAACTGTTTTTT CATKFGGRANTGGANEKLFF
TRBJ2-7 TRBV20-1 many NA TGCAGTGCTAGCCAGGGGGGATACGAGCAGTACTTC CSASQGGYEQYF
TRBJ2-7 TRBV6-1 NA TRBD2 TGTGCCAGCAGTGTCAAGCCAGGGGGCAGACCGGGACTAGCGGGTTACGAGCAGTACTTC CASSVKPGGRPGLAGYEQYF
TRBJ1-4 TRBV2 NA TRBD1 TGTGCCAGCACCAGACAGGGTGATGAAAAACTGTTTTTT CASTRQGDEKLFF
TRBJ1-5 TRBV7-9 few NA TGTGCCAGCAGTTTGTACGGAAAGAGGAATCAGCCCCAGCATTTT CASSLYGKRNQPQHF
TRBJ2-7 TRBV7-3 NA NA TGCGCCAGCAGCCAAGGACCCGGACCCTACGAGCAGTACTTC CASSQGPGPYEQYF
TRBJ1-1 TRBV7-2 many NA TGTGCCAGCAGCCTTAAAGTGGGGGCTGAAGCTTTCTTT CASSLKVGAEAFF
TRBJ1-4 TRBV2 many NA TGTGCCAGCAACCCGACCCCGGGGGAAAAACTGTTTTTT CASNPTPGEKLFF
TRBJ1-2 TRBV2 once NA TGTGCCAGCAGTGTTCTGGGGGTCGACTATGGCTACACCTTC CASSVLGVDYGYTF
TRBJ1-5 TRBV2 many TRBD1 TGTGCCAGCAGCCTCGACAGGGAAAATCAGCCCCAGCATTTT CASSLDRENQPQHF
TRBJ2-7 TRBV7-2 many TRBD1 TGTGCCAGCAGCCAGAGCGACAGGGGAAACGAGCAGTACTTC CASSQSDRGNEQYF
TRBJ1-5 TRBV24-1 NA NA TGTGCCACCAGTGCTCGCCGGGGGAGCGATAGCAATCAGCCCCAGCATTTT CATSARRGSDSNQPQHF
TRBJ2-5 TRBV20-1 once NA TGCAGTGCTAGAGCACACGGAAGGGGCCAAGAGACCCAGTACTTC CSARAHGRGQETQYF
TRBJ2-7 TRBV7-9 NA TRBD2 TGTGCCAGCAGCTATAGCGGGAGCCCTTCCTACGAGCAGTACTTC CASSYSGSPSYEQYF
TRBJ2-5 TRBV4-2 few NA TGTGCCAGCAGCCAAGAGGTCCAAGTCGAGACCCAGTACTTC CASSQEVQVETQYF
TRBJ1-5 TRBV6-4 many NA TGTGCCAGCAAGCAGGCGCTCAATCAGCCCCAGCATTTT CASKQALNQPQHF
TRBJ1-2 TRBV5-6 few NA TGTGCCAGCAGCGCCCTATTGGGCTACACCTTC CASSALLGYTF
TRBJ2-6 TRBV24-1 many NA TGTGCCACCAGTGTATACTCTGGGGCCAACGTCCTGACTTTC CATSVYSGANVLTF
TRBJ2-7 TRBV9 many NA TGTGCCAGCAGCGTAGATGGCAGGGCGGCCGAGCAGTACTTC CASSVDGRAAEQYF
TRBJ1-1 TRBV2 NA NA TGTGCCAGCAGTCCCCCCGGGGACACTGAAGCTTTCTTT CASSPPGDTEAFF
TRBJ1-1 TRBV7-9 many NA TGTGCCAGCAGCTTCCCATCTAACACTGAAGCTTTCTTT CASSFPSNTEAFF
TRBJ1-3 TRBV29-1 NA NA TGCAGCGTTGTGGGGGTTGGAAAGACCATATATTTT CSVVGVGKTIYF
TRBJ1-1 TRBV10-3 NA TRBD1 TGTGCCATCAGTACCCTGACAGGGCAGGGCACTGAAGCTTTCTTT CAISTLTGQGTEAFF
TRBJ2-2 TRBV6-5 NA NA TGTGCCAGCAGTTACTCCTCACCGGACACCGGGGAGCTGTTTTTT CASSYSSPDTGELFF
TRBJ1-2 TRBV10-1 NA NA TGTGCCAGCAACACGGACACAAACTATGGCTACACCTTC CASNTDTNYGYTF
TRBJ2-5 TRBV7-8 NA NA TGTGCCAGCAGCTTCGAGAGGGGAGTTGAGGAAGGAGAGACCCAGTACTTC CASSFERGVEEGETQYF
TRBJ1-5 TRBV24-1 many NA TGTGCCACCAGTGATTCAGTAACCGTTAGCAATCAGCCCCAGCATTTT CATSDSVTVSNQPQHF
TRBJ1-6 TRBV7-1 NA NA TGTGCCAGCAGTCGGGTGCAGGGAATAAGAAGAGACTCACCCCTCCACTTT CASSRVQGIRRDSPLHF
TRBJ1-5 TRBV20-1 many NA TGCAGTGCTAGATCGTCTAGCAATCAGCCCCAGCATTTT CSARSSSNQPQHF
TRBJ1-1 TRBV19 NA NA TGTGCCAGTAGTGAAAGGGCGAGCTCCTACAATGAAGCTTTCTTT CASSERASSYNEAFF
TRBJ2-5 TRBV7-3 few NA TGTGCCAGCAGCTTCAGTGACGGCCTACAAGAGACCCAGTACTTC CASSFSDGLQETQYF